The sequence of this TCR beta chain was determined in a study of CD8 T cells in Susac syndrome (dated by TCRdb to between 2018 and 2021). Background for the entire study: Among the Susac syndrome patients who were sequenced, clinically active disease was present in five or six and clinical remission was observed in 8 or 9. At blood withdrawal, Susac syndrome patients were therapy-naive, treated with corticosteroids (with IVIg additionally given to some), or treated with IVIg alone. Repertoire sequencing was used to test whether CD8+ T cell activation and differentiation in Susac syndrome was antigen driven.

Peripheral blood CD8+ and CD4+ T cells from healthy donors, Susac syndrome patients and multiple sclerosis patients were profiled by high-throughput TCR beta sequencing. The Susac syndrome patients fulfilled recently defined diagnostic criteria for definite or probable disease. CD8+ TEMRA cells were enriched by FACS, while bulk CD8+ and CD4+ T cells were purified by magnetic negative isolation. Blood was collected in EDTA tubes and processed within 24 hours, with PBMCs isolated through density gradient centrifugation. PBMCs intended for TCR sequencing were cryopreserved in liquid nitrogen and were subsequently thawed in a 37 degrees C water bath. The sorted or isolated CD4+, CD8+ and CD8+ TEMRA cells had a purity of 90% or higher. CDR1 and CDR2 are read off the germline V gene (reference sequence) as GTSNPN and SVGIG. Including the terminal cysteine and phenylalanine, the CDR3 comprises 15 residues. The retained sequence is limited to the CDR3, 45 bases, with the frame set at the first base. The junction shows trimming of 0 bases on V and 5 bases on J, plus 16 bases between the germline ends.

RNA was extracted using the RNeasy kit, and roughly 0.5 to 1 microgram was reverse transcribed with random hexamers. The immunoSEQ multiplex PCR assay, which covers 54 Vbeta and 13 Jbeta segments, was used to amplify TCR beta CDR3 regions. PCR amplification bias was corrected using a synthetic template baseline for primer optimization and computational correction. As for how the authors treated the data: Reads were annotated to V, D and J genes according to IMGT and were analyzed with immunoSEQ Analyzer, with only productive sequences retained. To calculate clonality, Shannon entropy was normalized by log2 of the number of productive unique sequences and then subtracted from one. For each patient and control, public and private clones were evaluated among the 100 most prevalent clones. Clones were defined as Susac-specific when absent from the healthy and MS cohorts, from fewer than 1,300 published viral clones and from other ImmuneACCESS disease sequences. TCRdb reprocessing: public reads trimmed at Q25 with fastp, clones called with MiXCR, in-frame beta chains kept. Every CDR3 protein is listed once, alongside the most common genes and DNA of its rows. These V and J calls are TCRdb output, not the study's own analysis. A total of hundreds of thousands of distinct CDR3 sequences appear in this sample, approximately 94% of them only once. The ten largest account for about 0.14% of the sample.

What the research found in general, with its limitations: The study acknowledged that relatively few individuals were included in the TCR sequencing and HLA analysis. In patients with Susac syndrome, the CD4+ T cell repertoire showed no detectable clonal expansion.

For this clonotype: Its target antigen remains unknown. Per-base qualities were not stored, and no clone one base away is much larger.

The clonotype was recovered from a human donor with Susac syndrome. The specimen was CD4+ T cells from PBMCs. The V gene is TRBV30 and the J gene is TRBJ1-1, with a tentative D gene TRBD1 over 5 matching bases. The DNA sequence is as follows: TGTGCCTGGAGTGTAATGGCCAGGGAGAGTACTGAAGCTTTCTTT. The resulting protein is CAWSVMARESTEAFF.